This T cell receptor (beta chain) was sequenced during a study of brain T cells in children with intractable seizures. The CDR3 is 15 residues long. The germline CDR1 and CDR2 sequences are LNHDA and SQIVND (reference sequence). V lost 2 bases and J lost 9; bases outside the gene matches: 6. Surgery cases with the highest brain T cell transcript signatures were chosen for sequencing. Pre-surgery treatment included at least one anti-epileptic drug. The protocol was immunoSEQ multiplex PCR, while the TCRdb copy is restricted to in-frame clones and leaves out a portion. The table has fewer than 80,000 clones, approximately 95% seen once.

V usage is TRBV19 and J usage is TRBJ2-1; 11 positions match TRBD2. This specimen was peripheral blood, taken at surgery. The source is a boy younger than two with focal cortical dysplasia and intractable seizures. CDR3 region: CASSISLAGGPEQFF. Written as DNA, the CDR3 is TGTGCCAGTAGTATATCATTAGCGGGAGGGCCTGAGCAGTTCTTC.